The rows below give T cell receptor beta chains drawn from one sample of a study of cytomegalovirus exposure and HLA in healthy donors. Some clones are missing from TCRdb's copy, which holds only in-frame ones; the method was immunoSEQ multiplex PCR. This table has 150,000 to 200,000 clones, roughly 80% appearing once. The source material was PBMCs. These receptors all come from a man younger than 40 in good health and CMV-seronegative. CDR3s include the opening cysteine and the closing phenylalanine or tryptophan. Fields, in order: J gene, V gene, D gene, clone size, CDR3 protein, CDR3 DNA. A D gene is named only where the DNA matches it firmly. Clone size is given for some rows only: seen once, a few or many times, or a class if the clone is expanded.

>TRBJ2-7|TRBV28|.|.
CASSPGYHEQYF
TGTGCCAGCAGTCCAGGGTACCACGAGCAGTACTTC
>TRBJ2-3|TRBV11-1|TRBD1|few
CASSDRGPSTDTQYF
TGTGCCAGCAGCGACAGGGGTCCTAGCACAGATACGCAGTATTTT
>TRBJ2-7|TRBV9|TRBD1|.
CASSAGQGLDNEQYF
TGTGCCAGCAGCGCCGGACAGGGATTAGACAACGAGCAGTACTTC
>TRBJ1-1|TRBV2|TRBD1|.
CASSSGTGGNTEAFF
TGTGCCAGCAGCTCCGGGACAGGGGGGAACACTGAAGCTTTCTTT
>TRBJ2-5|TRBV13|TRBD1|.
CASSPQGEETQYF
TGTGCCAGCAGCCCCCAGGGGGAAGAGACCCAGTACTTC
>TRBJ2-2|TRBV7-3|.|.
CASSLNGGQGGELFF
TGTGCCAGCAGCTTAAACGGGGGGCAGGGCGGGGAGCTGTTTTTT
>TRBJ1-1|TRBV28|.|few
CASSTTLLGGLNTEAFF
TGTGCCAGCAGTACGACACTTTTAGGCGGGCTGAACACTGAAGCTTTCTTT
>TRBJ2-1|TRBV28|.|.
CASSFSSDHEQFF
TGTGCCAGCAGTTTTAGTAGCGACCATGAGCAGTTCTTC
>TRBJ2-5|TRBV14|.|.
CASSHTIRGWEETQYF
TGTGCCAGCAGCCACACGATTCGGGGATGGGAAGAGACCCAGTACTTC
>TRBJ2-5|TRBV7-9|TRBD2|once
CAGGGSQETQYF
TGTGCCGGCGGGGGATCACAAGAGACCCAGTACTTC
>TRBJ1-2|TRBV6-4|.|.
CASREADQGHYGYTF
TGTGCCAGTCGGGAAGCGGACCAGGGGCACTATGGCTACACCTTC
>TRBJ1-6|TRBV18|.|.
CASSRGVMASPLHF
TGTGCCAGCTCTCGGGGGGTCATGGCTTCACCCCTCCACTTT
>TRBJ2-6|TRBV13|.|.
CASSLGDGPGANVLTF
TGTGCCAGCAGCTTAGGCGATGGGCCTGGGGCCAACGTCCTGACTTTC
>TRBJ1-2|TRBV9|.|.
CASSAHRGLDNYGYTF
TGTGCCAGCAGCGCACACCGAGGACTCGATAACTATGGCTACACCTTC
>TRBJ1-2|TRBV6-1|.|few
CASSVLASYGYTF
TGTGCCAGCAGTGTCTTGGCTTCCTATGGCTACACCTTC
>TRBJ2-1|TRBV27|TRBD2|once
CASSLLAGGLRYNEQFF
TGTGCCAGCAGCTTACTAGCGGGGGGGCTTAGGTACAATGAGCAGTTCTTC
>TRBJ1-2|TRBV5-5|.|.
CASSLIPGVPRGYGYTF
TGTGCCAGCAGCTTGATTCCAGGGGTCCCCCGCGGGTATGGCTACACCTTC
>TRBJ2-1|TRBV28|TRBD2|.
CASSYHLAAPYNEQFF
TGTGCCAGCAGTTACCATCTAGCGGCACCCTACAATGAGCAGTTCTTC
>TRBJ2-2|TRBV19|TRBD1|.
CCTGTGTTGELFF
TGTTGCACCGGGACAGGGACCACCGGGGAGCTGTTTTTT
>TRBJ2-1|TRBV4-3|.|.
CASSQEPDHRGNEQFF
TGCGCCAGCAGCCAAGAACCTGATCACCGGGGCAATGAGCAGTTCTTC
>TRBJ2-3|TRBV10-1|.|.
CASSEFAGRDTQYF
TGCGCCAGCAGTGAGTTTGCGGGAAGGGATACGCAGTATTTT
>TRBJ2-7|TRBV9|.|.
CASSVGTEYSYEQYF
TGTGCCAGCAGCGTAGGGACAGAGTACTCCTACGAGCAGTACTTC
>TRBJ2-7|TRBV4-3|TRBD1|.
CASSQAWDRDYEQYF
TGCGCCAGCAGCCAAGCATGGGACAGGGACTACGAGCAGTACTTC
>TRBJ2-2|TRBV5-1|.|once
CASSSGEIGTGELFF
TGCGCCAGCAGCTCCGGAGAGATCGGCACCGGGGAGCTGTTTTTT
>TRBJ1-4|TRBV19|.|.
CASSLTGNEKLFF
TGTGCCAGTAGTTTGACGGGGAATGAAAAACTGTTTTTT
>TRBJ1-5|TRBV27|.|.
CASSLQGTSSNQPQHF
TGTGCCAGCAGTTTACAGGGTACTTCGAGCAATCAGCCCCAGCATTTT
>TRBJ2-2|TRBV9|TRBD2|.
CASSVGFSGNTGELFF
TGTGCCAGCAGCGTAGGCTTTAGCGGGAATACCGGGGAGCTGTTTTTT
>TRBJ2-5|TRBV5-1|TRBD2|.
CASSPGGITETQYF
TGCGCCAGCAGCCCGGGGGGGATCACAGAGACCCAGTACTTC
>TRBJ1-1|TRBV5-4|.|once
CASSLIGHTEAFF
TGTGCCAGCAGCTTGATTGGGCACACTGAAGCTTTCTTT
>TRBJ1-1|TRBV6-5|.|.
CASSYRGMNTEAFF
TGTGCCAGCAGTTATCGGGGTATGAACACTGAAGCTTTCTTT
>TRBJ1-6|TRBV6-4|TRBD1|.
CASSTGTGGLNSPLHF
TGTGCCAGCAGTACCGGGACAGGGGGTTTGAATTCACCCCTCCACTTT
>TRBJ1-2|TRBV18|.|few
CASSPWEETKGDGYTF
TGTGCCAGCTCACCCTGGGAGGAAACTAAAGGTGATGGCTACACCTTC
>TRBJ2-1|TRBV28|TRBD2|.
CASSLHSGRPLSDEQFF
TGTGCCAGCAGTTTACATAGCGGGAGGCCATTAAGCGATGAGCAGTTCTTC
>TRBJ2-7|TRBV19|TRBD1|few
CASSVGQGDYEQYF
TGTGCCAGTAGTGTCGGACAGGGAGACTACGAGCAGTACTTC
>TRBJ1-5|TRBV5-1|.|.
CASSLEGGNQPQHF
TGCGCCAGCAGCTTGGAAGGGGGCAATCAGCCCCAGCATTTT
>TRBJ1-3|TRBV29-1|.|.
CSVEVPRTDSGNTIYF
TGCAGCGTTGAGGTACCCCGGACAGACTCTGGAAACACCATATATTTT
>TRBJ2-7|TRBV28|.|.
CASSLVGTWGEQYF
TGTGCCAGCAGTTTAGTCGGGACATGGGGCGAGCAGTACTTC
>TRBJ1-2|TRBV5-1|.|.
CASSLIGGGLVDGYTF
TGCGCCAGCAGCTTGATCGGCGGGGGGTTGGTCGATGGCTACACCTTC
>TRBJ1-1|TRBV6-5|TRBD1|.
CASSSTGASFF
TGTGCCAGCAGTTCTACAGGGGCATCTTTCTTT
>TRBJ2-5|TRBV13|.|.
CASSQPETGKTQYF
TGTGCCAGCAGCCAACCGGAAACGGGGAAGACCCAGTACTTC
>TRBJ2-7|TRBV6-6|TRBD1|.
CASSRDRGRGEQYF
TGTGCCAGCAGCCGGGACAGGGGGCGCGGCGAGCAGTACTTC
>TRBJ1-6|TRBV23-1|.|.
CASSPWTDPWNSPLHF
TGCGCCAGCAGTCCCTGGACAGACCCTTGGAATTCACCCCTCCACTTT
>TRBJ1-6|TRBV30|.|.
CAWSGPGGGSPLHF
TGTGCCTGGTCCGGTCCCGGCGGCGGTTCACCCCTCCACTTT
>TRBJ2-7|TRBV11-2|.|.
CASSSTDYEQYF
TGTGCCAGCAGCTCGACTGATTACGAGCAGTACTTC
>TRBJ2-4|TRBV19|.|.
CASSRMGGAAPQIAKNIQYF
TGTGCCAGTAGTCGAATGGGTGGGGCGGCCCCTCAGATTGCCAAAAACATTCAGTACTTC
>TRBJ2-7|TRBV7-9|.|.
CASSFKDGSSYEQYF
TGTGCCAGCAGCTTTAAGGACGGGAGCTCCTACGAGCAGTACTTC
>TRBJ2-5|TRBV6-1|.|few
CASSPHAAVQETQYF
TGTGCCAGCAGTCCCCACGCGGCAGTCCAAGAGACCCAGTACTTC
>TRBJ2-7|TRBV10-3|TRBD1|.
CATSGDRGFYEQYF
TGTGCTACCTCCGGGGACAGGGGTTTCTACGAGCAGTACTTC